This T cell receptor beta chain was obtained from a study of blood T cell repertoires in COVID-19. In the study overall: Samples representing acute and convalescent COVID-19 were sourced from the United States, Italy and Spain.

This clone was seen a handful of times. Assay used: immunoSEQ multiplex PCR; TCRdb lists only in-frame clones, some missing. Here the sample spans approximately 150,000 clones, around 85% being singletons. Sequenced: peripheral blood. The source is a man aged 65 to 85 with acute or convalescent COVID-19.

The CDR3 sequence is CATSRVLAGYNEQFF. In DNA, the CDR3 is TGTGCCACCAGCAGAGTACTAGCGGGATACAATGAGCAGTTCTTC. The chain couples TRBV15 to TRBJ2-1; 10 positions match TRBD2. The V gene's germline CDR1 is LNHNV and CDR2 YYDKDF (reference sequence). Trimming removed 1 base from V and 4 bases from J; junction bases left unmatched: 1. The CDR3 runs to 15 residues.